The present T cell receptor (beta chain) was sequenced within a study of PD-L1 blockade in urothelial cancer. Whole-study context: Atezolizumab was started by patients in 2014 at 1,200 mg intravenously every 3 weeks.

This table comes from immunoSEQ multiplex PCR, and its TCRdb copy is limited to in-frame clones, with some not included. The data contain under 20,000 clones, about nine tenths of them singletons. V lost 4 bases and J lost 1; bases outside the gene matches: 4. The germline V gene has CDR1 SGHDT and CDR2 YYEEEE. The CDR3 consists of 14 residues. The clonotype originates from a man in his forties or fifties with urothelial cancer. The chain links TRBV5-6 to TRBJ2-5, with 7 bases that match TRBD2. The sequences come from PBMCs, collected around atezolizumab (anti-PD-L1) treatment. CDR3 sequence (DNA): TGTGCCAGCAGCGAGGGACTATCCCAAGAGACCCAGTACTTC. This codes for CASSEGLSQETQYF.